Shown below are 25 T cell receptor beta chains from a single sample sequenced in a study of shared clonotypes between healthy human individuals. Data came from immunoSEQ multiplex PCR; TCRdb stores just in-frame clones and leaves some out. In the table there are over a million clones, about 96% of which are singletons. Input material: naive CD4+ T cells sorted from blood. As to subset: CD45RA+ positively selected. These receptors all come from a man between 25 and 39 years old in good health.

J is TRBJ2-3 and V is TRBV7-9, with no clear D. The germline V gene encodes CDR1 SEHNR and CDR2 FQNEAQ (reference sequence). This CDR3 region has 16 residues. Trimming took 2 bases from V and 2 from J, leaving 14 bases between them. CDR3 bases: TGTGCCAGCAGCTTACAACCACCAGGATACACAGATACGCAGTATTTT. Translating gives CASSLQPPGYTDTQYF.

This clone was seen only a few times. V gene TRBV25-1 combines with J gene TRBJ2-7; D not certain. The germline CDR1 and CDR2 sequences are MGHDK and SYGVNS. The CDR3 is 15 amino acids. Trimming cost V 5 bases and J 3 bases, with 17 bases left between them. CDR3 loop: CASSPLQADDYEQYF. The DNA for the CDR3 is TGTGCCAGCAGTCCCCTCCAGGCGGACGACTACGAGCAGTACTTC.

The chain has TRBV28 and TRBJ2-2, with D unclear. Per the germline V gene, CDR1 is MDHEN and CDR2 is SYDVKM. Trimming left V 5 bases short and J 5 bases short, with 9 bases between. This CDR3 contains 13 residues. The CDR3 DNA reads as TGTGCCAGCAGTCTAACCGGGACCGGGGAGCTGTTTTTT. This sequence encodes CASSLTGTGELFF.

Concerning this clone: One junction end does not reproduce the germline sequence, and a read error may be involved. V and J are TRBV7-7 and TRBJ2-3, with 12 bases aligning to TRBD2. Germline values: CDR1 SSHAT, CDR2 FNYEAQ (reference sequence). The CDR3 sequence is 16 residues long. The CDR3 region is CASSLGLAGSGDTQYF. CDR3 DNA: TGTGCTAGCAGCCTCGGACTAGCGGGGTCCGGGGATACGCAGTATTTT. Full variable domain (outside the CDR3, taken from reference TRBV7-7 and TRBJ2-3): GAGVSQSPRYKVTKRGQDVTLRCDPISSHATLYWYQQALGQGPEFLTYFNYEAQPDKSGLPSDRFSAERPEGSISTLTIQRTEQRDSAMYRCASSLGLAGSGDTQYFGPGTRLTVL.

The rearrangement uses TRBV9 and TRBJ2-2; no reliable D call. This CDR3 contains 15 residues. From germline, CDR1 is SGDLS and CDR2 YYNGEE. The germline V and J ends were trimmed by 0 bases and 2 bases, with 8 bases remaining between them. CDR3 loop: CASSVVPINTGELFF. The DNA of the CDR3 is TGTGCCAGCAGCGTAGTACCGATTAACACCGGGGAGCTGTTTTTT.

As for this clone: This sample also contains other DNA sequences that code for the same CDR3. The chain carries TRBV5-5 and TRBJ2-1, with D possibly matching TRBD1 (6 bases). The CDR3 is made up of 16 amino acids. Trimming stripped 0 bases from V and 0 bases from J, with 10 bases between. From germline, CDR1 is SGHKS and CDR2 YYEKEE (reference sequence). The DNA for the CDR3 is TGTGCCAGCAGCTTGGGGGGGCTCGGCTCCTACAATGAGCAGTTCTTC. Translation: CASSLGGLGSYNEQFF.

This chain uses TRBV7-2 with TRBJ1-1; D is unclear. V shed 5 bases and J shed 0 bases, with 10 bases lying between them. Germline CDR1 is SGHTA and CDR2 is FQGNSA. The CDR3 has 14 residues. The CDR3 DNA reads TGTGCCAGCAGCACGGATCCTCTGAACACTGAAGCTTTCTTT. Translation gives CASSTDPLNTEAFF.

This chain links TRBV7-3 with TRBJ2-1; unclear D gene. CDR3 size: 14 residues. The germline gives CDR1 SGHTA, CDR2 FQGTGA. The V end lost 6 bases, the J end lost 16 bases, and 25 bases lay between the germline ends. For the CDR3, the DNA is TGTGCCAGCAGTGGCCCTGGGCACTCGGTCCCGCAATTCTTC. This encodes CASSGPGHSVPQFF.

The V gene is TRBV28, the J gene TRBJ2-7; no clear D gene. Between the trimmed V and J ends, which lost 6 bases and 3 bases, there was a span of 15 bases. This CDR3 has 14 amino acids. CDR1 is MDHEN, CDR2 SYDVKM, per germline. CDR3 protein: CASSGPTPSYEQYF. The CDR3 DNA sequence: TGTGCCAGCAGCGGACCTACCCCGAGCTACGAGCAGTACTTC. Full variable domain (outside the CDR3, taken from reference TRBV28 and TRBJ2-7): DVKVTQSSRYLVKRTGEKVFLECVQDMDHENMFWYRQDPGLGLRLIYFSYDVKMKEKGDIPEGYSVSREKKERFSLILESASTNQTSMYLCASSGPTPSYEQYFGPGTRLTVT.

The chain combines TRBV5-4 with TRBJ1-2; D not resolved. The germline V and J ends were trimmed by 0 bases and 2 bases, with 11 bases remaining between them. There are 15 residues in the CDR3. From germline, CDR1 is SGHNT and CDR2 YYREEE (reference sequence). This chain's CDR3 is CASSLGEGWNYGYTF. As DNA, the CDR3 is TGTGCCAGCAGCTTGGGTGAAGGGTGGAACTATGGCTACACCTTC.

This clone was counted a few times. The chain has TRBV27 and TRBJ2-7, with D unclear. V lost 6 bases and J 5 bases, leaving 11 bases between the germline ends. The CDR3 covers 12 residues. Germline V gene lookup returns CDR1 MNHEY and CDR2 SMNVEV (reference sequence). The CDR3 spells CASRTLMNEQYF. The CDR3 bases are TGTGCCAGCAGGACCTTAATGAACGAGCAGTACTTC.

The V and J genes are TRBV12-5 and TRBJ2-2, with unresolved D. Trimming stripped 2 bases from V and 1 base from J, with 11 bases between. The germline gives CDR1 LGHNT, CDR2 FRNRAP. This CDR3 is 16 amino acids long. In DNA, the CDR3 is TGTGCTAGTGGTTTGTGGGTCGCAGGGAACACCGGGGAGCTGTTTTTT. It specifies CASGLWVAGNTGELFF.

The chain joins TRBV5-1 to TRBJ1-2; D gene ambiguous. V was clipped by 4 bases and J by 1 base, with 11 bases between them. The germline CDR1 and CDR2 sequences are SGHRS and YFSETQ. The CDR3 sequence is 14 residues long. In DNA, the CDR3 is TGCGCCAGCAGCGGGGAAGTCGGTAACTATGGCTACACCTTC. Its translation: CASSGEVGNYGYTF.

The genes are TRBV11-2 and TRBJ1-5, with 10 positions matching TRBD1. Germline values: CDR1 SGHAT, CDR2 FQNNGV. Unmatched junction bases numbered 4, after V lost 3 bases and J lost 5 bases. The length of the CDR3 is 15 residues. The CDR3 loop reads CASSLGDRGHQPQHF. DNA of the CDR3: TGTGCCAGCAGCTTGGGGGACAGGGGTCATCAGCCCCAGCATTTT.

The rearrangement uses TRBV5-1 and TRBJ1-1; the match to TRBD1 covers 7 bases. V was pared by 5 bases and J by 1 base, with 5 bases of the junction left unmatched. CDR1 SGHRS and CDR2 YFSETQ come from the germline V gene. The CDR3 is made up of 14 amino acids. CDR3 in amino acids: CASSRDSQNTEAFF. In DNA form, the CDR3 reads TGCGCCAGCAGTCGGGACAGCCAGAACACTGAAGCTTTCTTT.

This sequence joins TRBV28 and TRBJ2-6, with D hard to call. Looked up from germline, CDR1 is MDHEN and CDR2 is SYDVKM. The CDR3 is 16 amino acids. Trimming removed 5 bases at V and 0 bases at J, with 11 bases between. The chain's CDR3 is CASSAIGFSGANVLTF. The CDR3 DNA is TGTGCCAGCAGTGCCATCGGCTTCTCTGGGGCCAACGTCCTGACTTTC.

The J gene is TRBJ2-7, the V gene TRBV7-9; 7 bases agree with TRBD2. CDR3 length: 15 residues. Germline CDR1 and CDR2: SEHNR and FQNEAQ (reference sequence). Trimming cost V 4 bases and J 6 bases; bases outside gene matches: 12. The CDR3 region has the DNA TGTGCCAGCAGCTCTCTAGGGGCGGGAGTGACCGAGCAGTACTTC. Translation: CASSSLGAGVTEQYF.

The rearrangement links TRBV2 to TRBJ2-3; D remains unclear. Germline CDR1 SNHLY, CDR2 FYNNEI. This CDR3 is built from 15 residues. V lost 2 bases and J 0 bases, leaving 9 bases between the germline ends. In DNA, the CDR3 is TGTGCCAGCAGTGAATGGGCTCAGAGCACAGATACGCAGTATTTT. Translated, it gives CASSEWAQSTDTQYF.

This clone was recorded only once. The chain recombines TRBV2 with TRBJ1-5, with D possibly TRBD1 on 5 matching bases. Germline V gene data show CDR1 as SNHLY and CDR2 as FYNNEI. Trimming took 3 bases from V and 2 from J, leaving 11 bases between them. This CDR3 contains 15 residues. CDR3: CASSEGGGGNQPQHF. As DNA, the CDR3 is TGTGCCAGCAGTGAGGGCGGGGGTGGCAATCAGCCCCAGCATTTT.

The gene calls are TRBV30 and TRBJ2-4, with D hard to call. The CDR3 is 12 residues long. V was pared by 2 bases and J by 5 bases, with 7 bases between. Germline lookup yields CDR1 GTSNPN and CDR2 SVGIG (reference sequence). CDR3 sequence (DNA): TGTGCCTGGAGTCTCTCCCAAAACATTCAGTACTTC. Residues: CAWSLSQNIQYF.

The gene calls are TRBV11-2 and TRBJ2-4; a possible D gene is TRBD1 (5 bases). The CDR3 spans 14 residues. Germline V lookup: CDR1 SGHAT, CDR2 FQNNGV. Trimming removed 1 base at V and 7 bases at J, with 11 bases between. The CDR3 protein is CASSLGTLGNIQYF. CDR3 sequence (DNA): TGTGCCAGCAGCTTAGGGACACTGGGGAACATTCAGTACTTC.

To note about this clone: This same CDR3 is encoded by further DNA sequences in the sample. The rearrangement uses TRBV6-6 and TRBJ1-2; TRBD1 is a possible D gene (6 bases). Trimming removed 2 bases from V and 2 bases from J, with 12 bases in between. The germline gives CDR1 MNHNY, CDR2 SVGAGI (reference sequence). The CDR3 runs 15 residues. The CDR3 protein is CASSYQAGANYGYTF. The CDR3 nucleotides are TGTGCCAGCAGTTACCAGGCAGGGGCCAACTATGGCTACACCTTC.

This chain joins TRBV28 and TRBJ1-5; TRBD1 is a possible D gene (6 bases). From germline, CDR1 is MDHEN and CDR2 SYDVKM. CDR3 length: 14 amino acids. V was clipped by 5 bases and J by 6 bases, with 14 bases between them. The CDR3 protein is CASSLGQRRQPQHF. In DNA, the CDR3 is TGTGCCAGCAGTCTCGGACAGCGACGTCAGCCCCAGCATTTT.

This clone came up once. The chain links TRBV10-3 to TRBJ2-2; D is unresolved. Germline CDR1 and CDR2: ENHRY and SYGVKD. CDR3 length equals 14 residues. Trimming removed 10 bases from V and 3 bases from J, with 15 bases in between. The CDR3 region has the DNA TGTGCCACGAGAGGTTATATGGACACCGGGGAGCTGTTTTTT. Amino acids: CATRGYMDTGELFF.

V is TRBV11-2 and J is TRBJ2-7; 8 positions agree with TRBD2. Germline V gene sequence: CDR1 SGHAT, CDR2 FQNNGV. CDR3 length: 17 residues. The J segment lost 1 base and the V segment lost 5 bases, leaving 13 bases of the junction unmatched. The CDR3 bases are TGTGCCAGCAGCCTCGACCGGGGGGGACTGCCTTCCTACGAGCAGTACTTC. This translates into CASSLDRGGLPSYEQYF.